Below are 15 T cell receptor beta chains sequenced from a single sample in a study of blood T cell repertoires in COVID-19. TCRdb's copy holds only in-frame clones and misses some; the assay was immunoSEQ multiplex PCR. The sample has 200,000 to 250,000 clones; roughly 86% are singletons. Material for sequencing was peripheral blood. Receptors originate from a woman aged 50 to 60 with COVID-19, enrolled during active disease.

DNA for the CDR3: TGTGCCACCAGCAGAGCCCTCAGGCCGACGGGACTCTTATACGAGCAGTACGTC. It specifies CATSRALRPTGLLYEQYV. The chain joins TRBV15 to TRBJ2-7; a weak D match, TRBD2 (6 bases). This CDR3 is built from 18 residues. Deletions cut 1 base from V and 4 bases from J, with 23 bases between. Germline CDR1 reads LNHNV; CDR2 reads YYDKDF (reference sequence).

This chain links TRBV6-4 with TRBJ1-1; the D gene is possibly TRBD1 (6 bases). Germline CDR1 reads MRHNA; CDR2 reads SNTAGT. Trimming took off 2 bases at V and 4 bases at J, with 11 bases between the two ends. This CDR3 has 14 amino acids. CDR3 nucleotide sequence: TGTGCCAGCAGTGACACGGGGGGCAGCACTGAAGCTTTCTTT. Residues: CASSDTGGSTEAFF.

This chain links TRBV29-1 with TRBJ1-2; 10 bases align to TRBD1. In germline, CDR1 is SQVTM, CDR2 ANQGSEA. This CDR3 contains 14 residues. The trim removed 6 bases at V and 5 bases at J, leaving 9 bases unmatched. CDR3 residues: CSVPWGDRGYGYTF. As DNA, the CDR3 is TGCAGCGTCCCATGGGGGGACAGGGGATATGGCTACACCTTC. Looking up the rest from reference TRBV29-1 and TRBJ1-2 gives the full variable domain: SAVISQKPSRDICQRGTSLTIQCQVDSQVTMMFWYRQQPGQSLTLIATANQGSEATYESGFVIDKFPISRPNLTFSTLTVSNMSPEDSSIYLCSVPWGDRGYGYTFGSGTRLTVV.

The V and J genes are TRBV21-1 and TRBJ1-6. TRBV21-1 corresponds to a pseudogene. This CDR3 comprises 17 residues. This chain's CDR3 is CASSKGKPERFRSPLHF. Written as DNA, the CDR3 is TGTGCCAGCAGCAAAGGCAAACCCGAGCGGTTTCGGTCACCCCTCCACTTT.

The rearrangement uses TRBV18 and TRBJ1-2; no clear D. CDR1 and CDR2 (germline): KGHSH, LQKENI. The CDR3 covers 14 residues. The ends were cut back, 2 bases at V and 2 bases at J, with 9 bases in the middle. This chain's CDR3 is CASSPGGGNYGYTF. The DNA of the CDR3 is TGTGCCAGCTCACCAGGCGGCGGGAACTATGGCTACACCTTC.

V usage is TRBV19 and J usage is TRBJ2-7, with 9 bases that match TRBD1. With V trimmed by 4 bases and J by 2 bases, 6 bases remained unmatched. Germline loops: CDR1 LNHDA, CDR2 SQIVND (reference sequence). This CDR3 is 15 amino acids long. The CDR3 reads CASSTKGQGTYEQYF. For the CDR3, the DNA is TGTGCCAGTAGTACCAAGGGACAGGGAACCTACGAGCAGTACTTC.

The rearrangement joins TRBV7-2 to TRBJ1-5, with no clear D. CDR3 length: 15 residues. With 1 base removed from V and 4 bases from J, the gap between germline ends came to 11 bases. Germline-derived CDR1 and CDR2 are SGHTA and FQGNSA. In DNA, the CDR3 is TGTGCCAGCAGCTTAGTAGCCCGGGTTAATCAGCCCCAGCATTTT. Protein product: CASSLVARVNQPQHF. Supplemented by reference TRBV7-2 and TRBJ1-5, the full variable domain reads GAGVSQSPSNKVTEKGKDVELRCDPISGHTALYWYRQSLGQGLEFLIYFQGNSAPDKSGLPSDRFSAERTGGSVSTLTIQRTQQEDSAVYLCASSLVARVNQPQHFGDGTRLSIL.

This clone has a single count. This sequence joins TRBV5-1 and TRBJ1-1; perhaps TRBD1 as D (6 bases). Germline CDR1 and CDR2: SGHRS and YFSETQ. This CDR3 region has 14 residues. Trimming removed 7 bases from V and 4 bases from J, with 17 bases in between. The CDR3 DNA reads TGCGCCAGCGCAGTTAACAGGGTTACCACTGAAGCTTTCTTT. Amino acid sequence: CASAVNRVTTEAFF.

This clone was seen a single time. V and J are TRBV5-6 and TRBJ1-5, with 9 bases lining up with TRBD1. Trimming took 4 bases from V and 6 from J; bases not matched to a gene: 8. Germline V gene sequence: CDR1 SGHDT, CDR2 YYEEEE. The CDR3 runs to 15 residues. This CDR3 reads CASSRRTGEGQPQHF. For the CDR3, the DNA is TGTGCCAGCAGCAGGAGGACAGGGGAGGGTCAGCCCCAGCATTTT. The full variable domain, rest sourced from reference TRBV5-6 and TRBJ1-5, is DAGVTQSPTHLIKTRGQQVTLRCSPKSGHDTVSWYQQALGQGPQFIFQYYEEEERQRGNFPDRFSGHQFPNYSSELNVNALLLGDSALYLCASSRRTGEGQPQHFGDGTRLSIL.

The chain links TRBV9 to TRBJ1-5, with 8 positions matching TRBD1. The CDR3 has 14 residues. Germline V gene data show CDR1 as SGDLS and CDR2 as YYNGEE. The V segment lost 3 bases and the J segment 9 bases; nucleotides outside the gene matches: 8. CDR3 nucleotide sequence: TGTGCCAGCAGCGCGGGACAGGTGGGCATGCCCCAGCATTTT. Its protein product is CASSAGQVGMPQHF. Supplemented by reference TRBV9 and TRBJ1-5, the full variable domain reads DSGVTQTPKHLITATGQRVTLRCSPRSGDLSVYWYQQSLDQGLQFLIQYYNGEERAKGNILERFSAQQFPDLHSELNLSSLELGDSALYFCASSAGQVGMPQHFGDGTRLSIL.

The gene calls are TRBV3-1 (or the pseudogene TRBV3-2) and TRBJ2-1; TRBD1 matches at 7 bases. The junction had 7 bases not matched to a gene; V was cut back by 3 bases and J by 2 bases. Germline-derived CDR1 and CDR2 are LGHDT and YNNKEL (reference sequence). The CDR3 is made up of 16 amino acids. The CDR3 region is CASSHFDRDPYNEQFF. The CDR3 bases are TGTGCCAGCAGCCATTTCGACAGGGACCCCTACAATGAGCAGTTCTTC.

V gene TRBV28 combines with J gene TRBJ2-1, with TRBD1 matching over 7 bases. This CDR3 has 15 residues. V gave up 1 base and J gave up 4 bases; unmatched junction bases: 4. CDR1 and CDR2 from the germline V gene are MDHEN and SYDVKM. CDR3 residues: CASSLSGQAYNEQFF. The DNA of the CDR3 is TGTGCCAGCAGTTTATCCGGACAGGCTTACAATGAGCAGTTCTTC.

V is TRBV6-4 and J is TRBJ2-3; TRBD2 aligns across 7 bases. Per germline, CDR1 MRHNA and CDR2 SNTAGT. Trimming at V came to 2 bases and at J to 2 bases, leaving 4 bases not matched to a gene. The length of the CDR3 is 15 residues. The CDR3 DNA sequence: TGTGCCAGCAGTGACGGAGCGGGACCCACAGATACGCAGTATTTT. It codes for CASSDGAGPTDTQYF.

This chain connects TRBV3-1 (or the pseudogene TRBV3-2) to TRBJ2-2, with 7 bases fitting TRBD2. V lost 3 bases to trimming and J lost 5 bases; unmatched junction nucleotides: 3. CDR3 length: 14 residues. CDR1 LGHDT and CDR2 YNNKEL come from the germline V gene (reference sequence). CDR3 sequence: CASSQNGGTGELFF. DNA of the CDR3: TGTGCCAGCAGCCAGAACGGGGGGACCGGGGAGCTGTTTTTT.

The rearrangement uses TRBV21-1 and TRBJ2-7; TRBD1 reflects the table's D call only, with no check against the DNA. TRBV21-1 is a listed pseudogene. There are 16 residues in the CDR3. CDR3 loop: CASSKGRDRVGPEQYV. The CDR3 DNA is TGTGCCAGCAGCAAAGGTAGGGACAGGGTCGGTCCGGAGCAGTACGTC.